These T cell receptor beta chains were read from a single sample in a study of blood T cell repertoires in COVID-19. Assay used: immunoSEQ multiplex PCR; TCRdb lists only in-frame clones, some missing. The repertoire consists of about 130,000 clones, with roughly 85% occurring once and the leading ten covering 25% to 30%. Material: peripheral blood. These receptors originate from a woman of 80 years or more with acute or convalescent COVID-19. Both conserved end residues are part of each CDR3. The D gene is left open where the match is weak. Expanded clones are given a class, and other clones once, few, many or no size at all.

clone_size	v_call	d_call	j_call	cdr3_aa	cdr3_nt
.	TRBV5-1	TRBD1	TRBJ1-6	CASSFTGARNSPLHF	TGCGCCAGCAGCTTTACAGGGGCGAGGAATTCACCCCTCCACTTT
once	TRBV18	.	TRBJ2-2	CASSPPNFGGPTGELFF	TGTGCCAGCTCACCCCCCAACTTCGGGGGGCCCACCGGGGAGCTGTTTTTT
.	TRBV15	TRBD1	TRBJ1-3	CATSLDRSDTIYF	TGTGCCACCAGCTTGGACAGGTCTGACACCATATATTTT
.	TRBV14	.	TRBJ2-5	CASSQDSWTAETQYF	TGTGCCAGCAGCCAAGATTCTTGGACAGCAGAGACCCAGTACTTC
.	TRBV6-5	.	TRBJ1-6	CASTEGRISPLHF	TGTGCCAGCACGGAGGGGCGGATTTCACCCCTCCACTTT
many	TRBV15	.	TRBJ2-5	CATSRRQAETQYF	TGTGCCACCAGCCGGCGACAGGCAGAGACCCAGTACTTC
.	TRBV5-4	.	TRBJ1-3	CASSLNSGLSGNTIYF	TGTGCCAGCAGCTTAAATAGCGGCTTATCTGGAAACACCATATATTTT
.	TRBV5-1	.	TRBJ2-1	CASSLGSGGNEQFF	TGCGCCAGCAGCTTGGGATCAGGGGGGAATGAGCAGTTCTTC
.	TRBV5-4	TRBD1	TRBJ2-1	CASSEGQSLGTEQFF	TGTGCCAGCAGCGAGGGACAGTCATTGGGAACTGAGCAGTTCTTC
.	TRBV6-5	.	TRBJ2-5	CASRRLQGFQETQYF	TGTGCCAGCAGAAGGCTTCAGGGGTTTCAAGAGACCCAGTACTTC
.	TRBV27	TRBD1	TRBJ1-2	CASLRTTGAHGYTF	TGTGCCAGCCTACGAACCACAGGGGCCCACGGCTACACCTTC
.	TRBV5-1	.	TRBJ2-3	CASSPQPVTSFADTQYF	TGCGCCAGCAGCCCCCAACCGGTCACTAGTTTCGCCGATACGCAGTATTTT
.	TRBV7-2	.	TRBJ2-2	CASSRRLAGELFF	TGTGCCAGCAGCCGCCGGTTGGCCGGGGAGCTGTTTTTT